This T cell receptor (beta chain) was obtained from a study of T cells in Graves' hyperthyroidism and ophthalmopathy. Notes on the study in general: Blood shared most expanded thyroid clonotypes above 0.001.

The CDR3 length is 15 residues. From germline, CDR1 is SGDLS and CDR2 YYNGEE. Trimming took 4 bases from V and 6 from J, leaving 16 bases between them. Notes on this clonotype: Its antigen is not known.

RNA transcripts gave rise to amplified TCR beta CDR3 regions. A set of HTBI primers served as the primers for a first-round RT-PCR of the TCR CDR3. TCRdb re-called the multiplex PCR reads through MiXCR, storing one row per CDR3 protein. Here the sample spans about half a million distinct CDR3 sequences, approximately 22% being singletons. The rearrangement links TRBV9 to TRBJ1-4; weak D call: TRBD1 (6 bases). The receptor's source is a woman in her seventies with Graves' ophthalmopathy. The sequenced sample consisted of blood. The CDR3 DNA reads as TGTGCCAGCAGCCTCGGGGGGGGCCGCGATGAAAAACTGTTTTTT. It translates to CASSLGGGRDEKLFF.